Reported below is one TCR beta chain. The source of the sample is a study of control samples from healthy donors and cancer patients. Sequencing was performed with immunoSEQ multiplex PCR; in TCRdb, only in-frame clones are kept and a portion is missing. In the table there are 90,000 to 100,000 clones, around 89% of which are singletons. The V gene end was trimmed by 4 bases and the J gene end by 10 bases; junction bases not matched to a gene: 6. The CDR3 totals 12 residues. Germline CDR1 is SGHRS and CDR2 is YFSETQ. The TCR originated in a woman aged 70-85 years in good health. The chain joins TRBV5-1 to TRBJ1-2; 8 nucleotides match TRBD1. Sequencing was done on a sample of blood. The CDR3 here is CASSMDRENYTF. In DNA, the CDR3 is TGCGCCAGCAGCATGGACAGGGAAAACTACACCTTC.